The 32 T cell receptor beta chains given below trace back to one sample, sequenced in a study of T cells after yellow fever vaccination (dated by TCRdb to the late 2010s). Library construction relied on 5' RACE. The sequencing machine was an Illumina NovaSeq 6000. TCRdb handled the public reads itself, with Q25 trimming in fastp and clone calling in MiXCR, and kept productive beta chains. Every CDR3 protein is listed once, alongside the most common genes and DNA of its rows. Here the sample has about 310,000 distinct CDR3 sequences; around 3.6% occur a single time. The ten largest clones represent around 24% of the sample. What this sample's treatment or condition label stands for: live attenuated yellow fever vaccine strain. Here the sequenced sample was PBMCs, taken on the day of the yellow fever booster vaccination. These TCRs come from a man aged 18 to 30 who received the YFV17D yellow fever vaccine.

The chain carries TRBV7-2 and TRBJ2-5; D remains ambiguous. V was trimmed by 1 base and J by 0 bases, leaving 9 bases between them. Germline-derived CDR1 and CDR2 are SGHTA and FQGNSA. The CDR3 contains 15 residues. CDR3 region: CASSLDWPYQETQYF. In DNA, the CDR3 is TGTGCCAGCAGCTTAGATTGGCCCTACCAAGAGACCCAGTACTTC.

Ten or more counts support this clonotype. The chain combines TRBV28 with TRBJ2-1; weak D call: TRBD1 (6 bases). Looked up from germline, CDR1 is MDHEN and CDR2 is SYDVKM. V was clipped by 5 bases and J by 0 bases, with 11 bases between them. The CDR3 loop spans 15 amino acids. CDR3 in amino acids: CASSRDTSSYNEQFF. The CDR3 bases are TGTGCCAGCAGTCGGGACACCAGCTCCTACAATGAGCAGTTCTTC.

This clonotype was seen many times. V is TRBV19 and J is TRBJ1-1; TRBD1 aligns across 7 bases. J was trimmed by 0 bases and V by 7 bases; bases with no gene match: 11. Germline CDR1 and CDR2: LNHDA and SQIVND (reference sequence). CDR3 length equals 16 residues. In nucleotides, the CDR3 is TGTGCCAGTACCGACGGGACAGACCGAATGAACACTGAAGCTTTCTTT. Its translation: CASTDGTDRMNTEAFF.

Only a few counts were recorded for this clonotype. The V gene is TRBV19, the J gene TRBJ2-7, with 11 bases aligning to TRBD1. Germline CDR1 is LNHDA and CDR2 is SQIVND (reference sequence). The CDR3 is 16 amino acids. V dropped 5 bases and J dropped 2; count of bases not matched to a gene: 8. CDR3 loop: CASSPPGTGGTYEQYF. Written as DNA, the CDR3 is TGTGCCAGTAGTCCCCCCGGGACAGGGGGTACCTACGAGCAGTACTTC.

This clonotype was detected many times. As DNA, the CDR3 is TGCGCCAGCAGCTTGGCGGGCAGGGGGCTATCACCCCTCCACTTT. This encodes CASSLAGRGLSPLHF. This sequence joins TRBV5-1 and TRBJ1-6; the match to TRBD1 covers 8 bases. The CDR3 runs to 15 residues. V shed 0 bases and J 10 bases; nucleotides not matched to a gene: 6. Germline V gives CDR1 SGHRS, CDR2 YFSETQ.

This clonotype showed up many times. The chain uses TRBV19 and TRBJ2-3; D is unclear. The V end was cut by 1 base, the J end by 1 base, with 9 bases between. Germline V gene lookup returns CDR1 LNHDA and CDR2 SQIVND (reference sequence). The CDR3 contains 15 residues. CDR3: CASSIVFGGTDTQYF. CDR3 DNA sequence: TGTGCCAGTAGTATAGTTTTCGGCGGCACAGATACGCAGTATTTT.

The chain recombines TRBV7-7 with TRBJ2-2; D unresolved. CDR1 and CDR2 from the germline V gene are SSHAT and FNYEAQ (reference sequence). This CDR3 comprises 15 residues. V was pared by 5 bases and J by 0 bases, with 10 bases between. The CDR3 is CASSPRYSNTGELFF. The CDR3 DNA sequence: TGTGCCAGCAGCCCCCGGTACTCGAACACCGGGGAGCTGTTTTTT.

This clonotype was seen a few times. Written as DNA, the CDR3 is TGTGCCAGCAGCTTGGTGGGAGACGGGGCCAACGTCCTGACTTTC. Protein: CASSLVGDGANVLTF. The chain couples TRBV5-4 to TRBJ2-6; a possible D gene is TRBD2 (5 bases). The V gene's germline CDR1 is SGHNT and CDR2 YYREEE (reference sequence). The V end was cut by 0 bases, the J end by 4 bases, with 8 bases between. The CDR3 is made up of 15 amino acids.

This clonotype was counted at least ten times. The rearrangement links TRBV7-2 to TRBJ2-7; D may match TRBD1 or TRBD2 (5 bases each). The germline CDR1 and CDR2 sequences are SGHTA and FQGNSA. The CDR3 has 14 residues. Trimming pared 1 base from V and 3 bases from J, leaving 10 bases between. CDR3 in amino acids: CASSLGGPVYEQYF. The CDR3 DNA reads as TGTGCCAGCAGCTTAGGGGGACCCGTCTACGAGCAGTACTTC.

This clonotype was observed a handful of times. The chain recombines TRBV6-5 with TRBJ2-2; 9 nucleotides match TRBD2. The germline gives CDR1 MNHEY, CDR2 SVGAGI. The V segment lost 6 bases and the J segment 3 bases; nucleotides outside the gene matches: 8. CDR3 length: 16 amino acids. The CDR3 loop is CASSQQGGGDTGELFF. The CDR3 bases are TGTGCCAGCAGCCAACAGGGCGGGGGGGACACCGGGGAGCTGTTTTTT.

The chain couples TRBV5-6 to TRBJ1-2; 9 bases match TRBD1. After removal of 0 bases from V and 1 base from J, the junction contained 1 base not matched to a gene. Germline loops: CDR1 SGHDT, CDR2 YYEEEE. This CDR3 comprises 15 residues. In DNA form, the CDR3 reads TGTGCCAGCAGCTTGGGGGACAGGGTTAACTATGGCTACACCTTC. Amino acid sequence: CASSLGDRVNYGYTF.

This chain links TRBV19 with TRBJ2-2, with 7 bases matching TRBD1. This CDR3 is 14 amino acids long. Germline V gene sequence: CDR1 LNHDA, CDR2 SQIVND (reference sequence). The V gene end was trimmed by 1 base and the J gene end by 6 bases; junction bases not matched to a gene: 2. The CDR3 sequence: CASSIVGGAGELFF. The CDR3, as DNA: TGTGCCAGTAGTATAGTAGGGGGCGCCGGGGAGCTGTTTTTT.

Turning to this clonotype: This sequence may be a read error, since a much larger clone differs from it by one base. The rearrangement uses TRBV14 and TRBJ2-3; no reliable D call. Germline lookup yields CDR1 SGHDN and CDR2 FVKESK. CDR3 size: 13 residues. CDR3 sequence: CARSQTTYDTQYF. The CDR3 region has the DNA TGTGCCAGGAGCCAAACGACGTATGATACGCAGTATTTT.

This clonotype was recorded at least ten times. In DNA form, the CDR3 reads TGTGCCAGCACCCACCCGCGAGGGGGGAAATCCTATAATTCACCCCTCCACTTT. Translation gives CASTHPRGGKSYNSPLHF. The chain carries TRBV11-2 and TRBJ1-6; weak D call: TRBD1 (6 bases). V was clipped by 7 bases and J by 1 base, with 20 bases between them. This CDR3 has 18 residues. CDR1 SGHAT and CDR2 FQNNGV come from the germline V gene.

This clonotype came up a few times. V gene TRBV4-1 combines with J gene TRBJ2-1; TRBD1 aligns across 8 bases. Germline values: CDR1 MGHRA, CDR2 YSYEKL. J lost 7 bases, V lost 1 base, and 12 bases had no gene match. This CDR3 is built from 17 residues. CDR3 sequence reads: CASSQVDLARGQNEQFF. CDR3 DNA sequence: TGCGCCAGCAGCCAAGTTGACTTGGCCAGGGGGCAAAATGAGCAGTTCTTC.

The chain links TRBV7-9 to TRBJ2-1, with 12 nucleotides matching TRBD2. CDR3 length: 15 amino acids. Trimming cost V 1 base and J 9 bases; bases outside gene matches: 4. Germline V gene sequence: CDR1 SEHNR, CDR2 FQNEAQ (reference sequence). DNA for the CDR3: TGTGCCAGCAGCTTAGGACTAGCGGGGGCATGTGAGCAGTTCTTC. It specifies CASSLGLAGACEQFF.

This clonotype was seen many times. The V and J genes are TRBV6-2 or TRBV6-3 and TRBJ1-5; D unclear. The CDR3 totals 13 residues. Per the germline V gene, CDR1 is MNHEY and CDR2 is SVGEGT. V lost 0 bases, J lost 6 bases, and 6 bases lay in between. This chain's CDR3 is CASSYSGSQPQHF. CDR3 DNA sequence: TGTGCCAGCAGTTACTCAGGGAGTCAGCCCCAGCATTTT.

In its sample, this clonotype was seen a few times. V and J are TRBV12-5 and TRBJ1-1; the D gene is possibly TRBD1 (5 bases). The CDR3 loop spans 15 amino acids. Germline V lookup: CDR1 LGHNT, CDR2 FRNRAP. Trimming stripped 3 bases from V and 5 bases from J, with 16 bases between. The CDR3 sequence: CASGFVLRGRTEAFF. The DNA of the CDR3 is TGTGCTAGTGGTTTTGTTTTACGGGGCCGAACTGAAGCTTTCTTT.

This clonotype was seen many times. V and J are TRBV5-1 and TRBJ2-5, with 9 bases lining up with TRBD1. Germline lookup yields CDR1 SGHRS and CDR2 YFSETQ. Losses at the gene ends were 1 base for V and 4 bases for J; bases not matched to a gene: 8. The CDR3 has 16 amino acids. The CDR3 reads CASSLNGQGFSETQYF. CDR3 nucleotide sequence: TGCGCCAGCAGCTTGAACGGACAGGGGTTCTCAGAGACCCAGTACTTC.

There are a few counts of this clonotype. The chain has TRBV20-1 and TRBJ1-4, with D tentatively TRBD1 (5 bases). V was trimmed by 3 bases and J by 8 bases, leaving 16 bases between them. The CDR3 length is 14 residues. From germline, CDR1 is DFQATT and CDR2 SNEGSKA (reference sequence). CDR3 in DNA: TGCAGTGCTAGGGGCGGGGGTGATACAGAAAAACTGTTTTTT. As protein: CSARGGGDTEKLFF.

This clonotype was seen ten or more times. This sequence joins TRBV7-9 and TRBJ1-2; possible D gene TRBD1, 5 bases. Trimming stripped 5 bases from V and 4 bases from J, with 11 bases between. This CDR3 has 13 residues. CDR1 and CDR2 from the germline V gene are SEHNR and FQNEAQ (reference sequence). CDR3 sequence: CASSPQGGYGYTF. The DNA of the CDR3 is TGTGCCAGCAGCCCCCAGGGAGGCTATGGCTACACCTTC.

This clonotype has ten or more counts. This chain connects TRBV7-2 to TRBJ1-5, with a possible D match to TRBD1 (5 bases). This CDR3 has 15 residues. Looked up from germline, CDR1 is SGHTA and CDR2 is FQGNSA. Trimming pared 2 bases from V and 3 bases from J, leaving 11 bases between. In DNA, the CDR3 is TGTGCCAGCAGCTTACCCGGACATAACAATCAGCCCCAGCATTTT. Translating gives CASSLPGHNNQPQHF.

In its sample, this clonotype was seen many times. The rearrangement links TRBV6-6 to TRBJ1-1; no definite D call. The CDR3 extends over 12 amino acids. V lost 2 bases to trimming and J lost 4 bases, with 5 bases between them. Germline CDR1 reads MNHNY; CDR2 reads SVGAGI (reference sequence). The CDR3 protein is CASSYTGTEAFF. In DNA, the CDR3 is TGTGCCAGCAGTTACACGGGCACTGAAGCTTTCTTT.

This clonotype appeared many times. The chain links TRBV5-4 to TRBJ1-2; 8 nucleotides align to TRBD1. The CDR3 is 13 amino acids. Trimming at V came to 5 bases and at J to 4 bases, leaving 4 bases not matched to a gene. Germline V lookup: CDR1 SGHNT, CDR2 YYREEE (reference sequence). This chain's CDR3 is CASSSTGGYGYTF. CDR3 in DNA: TGTGCCAGCAGTTCCACAGGGGGCTATGGCTACACCTTC. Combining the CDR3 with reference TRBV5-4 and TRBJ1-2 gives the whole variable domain ETGVTQSPTHLIKTRGQQVTLRCSSQSGHNTVSWYQQALGQGPQFIFQYYREEENGRGNFPPRFSGLQFPNYSSELNVNALELDDSALYLCASSSTGGYGYTFGSGTRLTVV.

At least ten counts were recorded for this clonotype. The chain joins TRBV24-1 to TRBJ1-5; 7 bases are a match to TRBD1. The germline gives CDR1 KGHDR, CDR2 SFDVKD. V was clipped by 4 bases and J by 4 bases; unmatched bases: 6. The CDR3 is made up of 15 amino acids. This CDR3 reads CATSEEGAYNQPQHF. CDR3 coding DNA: TGTGCCACCAGTGAAGAGGGGGCGTATAATCAGCCCCAGCATTTT.

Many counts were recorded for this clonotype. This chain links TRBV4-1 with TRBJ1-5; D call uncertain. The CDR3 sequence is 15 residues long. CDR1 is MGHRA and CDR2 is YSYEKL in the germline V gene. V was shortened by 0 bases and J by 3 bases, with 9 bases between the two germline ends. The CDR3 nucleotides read TGCGCCAGCAGCCAAGAAGGCGGTCACAATCAGCCCCAGCATTTT. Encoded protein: CASSQEGGHNQPQHF.

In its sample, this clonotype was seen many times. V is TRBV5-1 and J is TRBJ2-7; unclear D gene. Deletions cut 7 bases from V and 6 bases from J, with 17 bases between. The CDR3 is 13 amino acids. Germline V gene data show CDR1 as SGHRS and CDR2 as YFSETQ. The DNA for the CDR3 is TGCGCCAGCCAAGGGTCCTCAGAGTCCGAGCAGTACTTC. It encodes CASQGSSESEQYF.

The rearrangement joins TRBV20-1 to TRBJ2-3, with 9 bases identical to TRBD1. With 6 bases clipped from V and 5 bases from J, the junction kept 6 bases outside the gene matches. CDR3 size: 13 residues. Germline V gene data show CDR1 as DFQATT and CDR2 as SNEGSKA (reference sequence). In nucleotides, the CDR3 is TGCAGTGCGCGGGACAGGGAAGGAGATACGCAGTATTTT. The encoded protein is CSARDREGDTQYF.

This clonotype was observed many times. CDR3 amino acids: CASSLAPGVETQYF. DNA for the CDR3: TGCGCCAGCAGCTTGGCCCCGGGGGTGGAGACCCAGTACTTC. J is TRBJ2-5 and V is TRBV5-1; D is possibly TRBD2 (6 bases). V was clipped by 0 bases and J by 5 bases, with 11 bases between them. The germline CDR1 and CDR2 sequences are SGHRS and YFSETQ. This CDR3 is built from 14 residues.

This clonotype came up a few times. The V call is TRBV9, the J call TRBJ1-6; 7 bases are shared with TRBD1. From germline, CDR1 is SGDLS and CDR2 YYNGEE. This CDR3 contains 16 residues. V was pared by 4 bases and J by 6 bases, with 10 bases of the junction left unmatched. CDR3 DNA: TGTGCCAGCAGCCCCTTCGGACAGGAACCTAATTCACCCCTCCACTTT. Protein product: CASSPFGQEPNSPLHF. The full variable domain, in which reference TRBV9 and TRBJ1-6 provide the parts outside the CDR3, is DSGVTQTPKHLITATGQRVTLRCSPRSGDLSVYWYQQSLDQGLQFLIQYYNGEERAKGNILERFSAQQFPDLHSELNLSSLELGDSALYFCASSPFGQEPNSPLHFGNGTRLTVT.

CDR3 bases: TGTGCCAGCAGTTTCGGGACTAGCGGCACCTACGAGCAGTACGTC. This sequence encodes CASSFGTSGTYEQYV. V and J are TRBV2 and TRBJ2-7; the match to TRBD2 covers 11 bases. The CDR3 length is 15 residues. V gave up 5 bases and J gave up 2 bases; unmatched junction bases: 5. CDR1 SNHLY and CDR2 FYNNEI come from the germline V gene.

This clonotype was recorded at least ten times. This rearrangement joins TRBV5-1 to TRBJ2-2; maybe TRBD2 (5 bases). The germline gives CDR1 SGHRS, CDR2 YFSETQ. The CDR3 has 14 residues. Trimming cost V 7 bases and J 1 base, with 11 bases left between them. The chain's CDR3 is CASRVRGNTGELFF. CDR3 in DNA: TGCGCCAGCCGCGTCCGGGGGAACACCGGGGAGCTGTTTTTT.